The entry below describes one T cell receptor beta chain. V dropped 0 bases and J dropped 0 bases, with 6 bases sitting between them. CDR1 KGHSY and CDR2 FQNENV come from the germline V gene. This CDR3 region has 15 residues. Source study methods: Reference gene primer amplification in the assay estimated nucleated cell counts. Here immunoSEQ multiplex PCR was the method, and the copy in TCRdb shows in-frame clones only, minus some. That table supplies the V and J calls and clone size; D and trimming were determined from the DNA. The table shows 120,000 to 150,000 clones, with over 75% occurring only once. This sample is part of a study of blood T cell repertoires in COVID-19.

Sequencing input: peripheral blood. V is TRBV16 and J is TRBJ1-3; D unresolved. This TCR was recovered from a man aged 60-69 years with active or convalescent COVID-19. The CDR3 is CASSQSRSSGNTIYF. CDR3 DNA sequence: TGTGCCAGCAGCCAATCGAGGAGCTCTGGAAACACCATATATTTT.